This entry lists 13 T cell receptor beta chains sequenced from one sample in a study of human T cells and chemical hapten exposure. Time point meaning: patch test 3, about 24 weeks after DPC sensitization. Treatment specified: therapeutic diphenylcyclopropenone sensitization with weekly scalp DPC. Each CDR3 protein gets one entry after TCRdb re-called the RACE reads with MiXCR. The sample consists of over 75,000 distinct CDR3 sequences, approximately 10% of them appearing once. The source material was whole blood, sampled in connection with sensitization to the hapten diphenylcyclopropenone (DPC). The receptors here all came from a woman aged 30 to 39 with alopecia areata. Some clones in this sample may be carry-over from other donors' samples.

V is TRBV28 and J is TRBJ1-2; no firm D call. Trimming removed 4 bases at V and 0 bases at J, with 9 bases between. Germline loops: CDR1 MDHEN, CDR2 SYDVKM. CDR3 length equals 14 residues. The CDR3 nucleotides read TGTGCCAGCAGTTCCCCCTCCGCTAACTATGGCTACACCTTC. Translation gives CASSSPSANYGYTF.

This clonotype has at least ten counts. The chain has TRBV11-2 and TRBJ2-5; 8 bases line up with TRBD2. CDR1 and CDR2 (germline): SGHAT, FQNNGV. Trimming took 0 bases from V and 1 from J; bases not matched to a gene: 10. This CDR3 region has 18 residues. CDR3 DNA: TGTGCCAGCAGCTTAGATCCCCGAGGGCGGGGGGTCCAAGAGACCCAGTACTTC. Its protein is CASSLDPRGRGVQETQYF.

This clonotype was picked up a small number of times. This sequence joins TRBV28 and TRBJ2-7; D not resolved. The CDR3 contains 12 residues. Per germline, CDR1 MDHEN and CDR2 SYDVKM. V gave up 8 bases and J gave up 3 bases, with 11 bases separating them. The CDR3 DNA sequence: TGTGCCAGCTGCGACGTAAACTACGAGCAGTACTTC. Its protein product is CASCDVNYEQYF.

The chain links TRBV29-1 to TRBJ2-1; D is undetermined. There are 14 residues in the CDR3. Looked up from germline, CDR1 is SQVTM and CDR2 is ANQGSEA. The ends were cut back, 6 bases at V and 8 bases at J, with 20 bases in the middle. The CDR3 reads CSVPPGQKFDEQFF. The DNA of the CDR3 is TGCAGCGTGCCTCCGGGCCAAAAATTCGATGAGCAGTTCTTC.

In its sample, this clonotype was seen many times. The CDR3 DNA reads as TGCGCCAGCAGCTTGGGCATAGGTGGAGAGACCCAGTACTTC. This translates into CASSLGIGGETQYF. The chain uses TRBV5-1 and TRBJ2-5; D is unresolved. Trimming removed 0 bases from V and 4 bases from J, with 10 bases in between. Germline V lookup: CDR1 SGHRS, CDR2 YFSETQ. The CDR3 runs 14 residues.

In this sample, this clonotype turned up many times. The CDR3 DNA sequence: TGTGCCAGCAGCACCCTTGCGGGAGGTCTCTCCTACAATGAGCAGTTCTTC. Translation: CASSTLAGGLSYNEQFF. V usage is TRBV6-2 or TRBV6-3 and J usage is TRBJ2-1; TRBD2 matches at 8 bases. J gave up 0 bases and V 6 bases, and 10 bases lay outside the gene matches. The CDR3 has 17 amino acids. In germline, CDR1 is MNHEY, CDR2 SVGEGT.

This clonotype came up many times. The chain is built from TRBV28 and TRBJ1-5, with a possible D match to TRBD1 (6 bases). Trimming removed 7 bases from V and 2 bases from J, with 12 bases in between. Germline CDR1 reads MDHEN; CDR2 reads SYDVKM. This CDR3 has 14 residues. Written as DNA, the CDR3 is TGTGCCAGCATTGATACAGGGCGCAATCAGCCCCAGCATTTT. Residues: CASIDTGRNQPQHF.

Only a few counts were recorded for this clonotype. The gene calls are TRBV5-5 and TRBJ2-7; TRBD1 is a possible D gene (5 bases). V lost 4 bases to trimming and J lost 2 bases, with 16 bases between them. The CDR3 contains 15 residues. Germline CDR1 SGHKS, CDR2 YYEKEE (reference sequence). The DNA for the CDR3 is TGTGCCAGCAGCAACCCCGAGACAGCGACCTACGAGCAGTACTTC. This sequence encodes CASSNPETATYEQYF.

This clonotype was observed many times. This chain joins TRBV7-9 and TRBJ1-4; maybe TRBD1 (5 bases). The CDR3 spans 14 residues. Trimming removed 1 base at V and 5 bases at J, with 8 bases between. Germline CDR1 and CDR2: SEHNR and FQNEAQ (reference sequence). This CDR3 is CASSLGGRNEKLFF. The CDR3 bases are TGTGCCAGCAGCTTAGGGGGCCGCAATGAAAAACTGTTTTTT.

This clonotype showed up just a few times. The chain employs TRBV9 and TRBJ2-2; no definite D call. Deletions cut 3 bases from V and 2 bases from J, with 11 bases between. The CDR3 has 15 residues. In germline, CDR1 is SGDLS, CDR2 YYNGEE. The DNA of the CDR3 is TGTGCCAGCAGCGCCCTCCCGGCCAACACCGGGGAGCTGTTTTTT. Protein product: CASSALPANTGELFF.

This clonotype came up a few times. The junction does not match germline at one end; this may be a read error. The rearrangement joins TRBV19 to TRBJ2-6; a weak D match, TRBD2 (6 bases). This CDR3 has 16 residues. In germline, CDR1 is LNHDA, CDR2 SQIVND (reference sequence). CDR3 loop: CASSRQGGSGANVLTF. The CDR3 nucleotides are TGTGCCAGTAGTAGACAAGGAGGGTCTGGGGCAAACGTCCTGACTTTC.

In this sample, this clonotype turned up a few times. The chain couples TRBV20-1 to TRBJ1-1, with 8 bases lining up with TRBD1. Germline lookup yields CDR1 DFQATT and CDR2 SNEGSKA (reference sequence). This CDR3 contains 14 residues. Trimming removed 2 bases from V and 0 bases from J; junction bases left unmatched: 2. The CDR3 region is CSARRQGMNTEAFF. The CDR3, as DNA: TGCAGTGCTAGAAGACAGGGGATGAACACTGAAGCTTTCTTT.

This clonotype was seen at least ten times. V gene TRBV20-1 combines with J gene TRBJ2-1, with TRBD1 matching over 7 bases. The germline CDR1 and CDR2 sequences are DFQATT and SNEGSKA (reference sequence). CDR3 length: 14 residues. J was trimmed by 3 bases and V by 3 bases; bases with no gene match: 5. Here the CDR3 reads CSASLQGSYNEQFF. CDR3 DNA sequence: TGCAGTGCTAGTTTACAGGGGAGCTACAATGAGCAGTTCTTC.